The sequence of this T cell receptor (beta chain) was determined in a study of early T cells in non-severe SARS-CoV-2 infection. On the study more broadly: RNA in bulk from unsorted whole blood was sequenced, and chains were unpaired.

This clonotype has just a few counts. Its antigen is still unknown. Unique molecular identifiers (one per individual cDNA molecule) were attached. Using its own MiXCR run on the 5' RACE reads, TCRdb lists one record per CDR3 protein. The sample lists 95,000 to 150,000 distinct CDR3 sequences; 15% were seen once. The CDR3 consists of 16 residues. V lost 3 bases and J lost 2, with 16 bases in between. CDR1 and CDR2 (germline): SEHNR, FQNEAQ (reference sequence). Study-wide points: The VDJdb matching leaned toward anti-spike CD8 responses and overlooked private and CD4 specificities.

Material for sequencing was whole blood. The chain has TRBV7-9 and TRBJ1-1; D gene unclear. The TCR originated in an adult who was a healthcare worker with PCR-confirmed SARS-CoV-2 infection or an uninfected control (not recorded which). The CDR3 DNA follows: TGTGCCAGCAGCTTCGGCTACGCGATTACCAACACTGAAGCTTTCTTT. Its translation is CASSFGYAITNTEAFF.